The 21 T cell receptor beta chains below come from one sample, sequenced in a study of T cell changes during pregnancy in multiple sclerosis. TCRdb's copy holds only in-frame clones and misses some; the assay was immunoSEQ multiplex PCR. The sample has around 45,000 clones; 75% to 95% are singletons. Here the sequenced sample was CD4+ T cells from peripheral blood mononuclear cells, taken before pregnancy. These receptors came from a female donor with multiple sclerosis, enrolled in a pregnancy study.

The J gene is TRBJ1-1, the V gene TRBV27; D uncertain. Trimming stripped 3 bases from V and 0 bases from J, with 11 bases between. Looked up from germline, CDR1 is MNHEY and CDR2 is SMNVEV (reference sequence). The CDR3 length is 15 residues. This chain's CDR3 is CASSFSEDLNTEAFF. The CDR3 nucleotides read TGTGCCAGCAGTTTCTCTGAGGATTTGAACACTGAAGCTTTCTTT.

DNA of the CDR3: TGTGCCAGCAGTTTCAGGGACAGGGGGGGCTATGGCTACACCTTC. Its protein product is CASSFRDRGGYGYTF. The V gene is TRBV6-5, the J gene TRBJ1-2, with TRBD1 matching over 11 bases. CDR1 and CDR2 from the germline V gene are MNHEY and SVGAGI. The CDR3 covers 15 residues. Trimming cost V 4 bases and J 4 bases; bases outside gene matches: 5.

The chain has TRBV9 and TRBJ2-7, with a tentative D call TRBD1 (6 bases). CDR1 is SGDLS, CDR2 YYNGEE, per germline. The CDR3 consists of 14 residues. V lost 4 bases and J 0 bases, leaving 11 bases between the germline ends. The CDR3 is CASSIRDTSYEQYF. CDR3 DNA: TGTGCCAGCAGCATCCGGGACACCTCCTACGAGCAGTACTTC. Together with reference TRBV9 and TRBJ2-7, the CDR3 gives the full variable domain: DSGVTQTPKHLITATGQRVTLRCSPRSGDLSVYWYQQSLDQGLQFLIQYYNGEERAKGNILERFSAQQFPDLHSELNLSSLELGDSALYFCASSIRDTSYEQYFGPGTRLTVT.

The chain has TRBV27 and TRBJ2-7; 7 nucleotides line up with TRBD1. The V gene's germline CDR1 is MNHEY and CDR2 SMNVEV (reference sequence). This CDR3 has 17 amino acids. The V gene end was trimmed by 3 bases and the J gene end by 0 bases; junction bases not matched to a gene: 11. The CDR3 sequence: CASSFSVDRAYSYEQYF. The CDR3 DNA is TGTGCCAGCAGTTTTTCGGTCGACAGGGCTTACTCCTACGAGCAGTACTTC.

The rearrangement links TRBV9 to TRBJ1-2; a weak D match, TRBD1 (6 bases). This CDR3 comprises 14 residues. Trimming took off 6 bases at V and 3 bases at J, with 15 bases between the two ends. The germline gives CDR1 SGDLS, CDR2 YYNGEE. The CDR3 here is CASNLGGPHYGYTF. The CDR3 DNA sequence: TGTGCCAGCAATCTGGGGGGGCCTCACTATGGCTACACCTTC.

The rearrangement joins TRBV6-1 to TRBJ2-3; a weak D match, TRBD2 (6 bases). CDR3 length equals 15 residues. Trimming pared 3 bases from V and 10 bases from J, leaving 20 bases between. Germline V gene sequence: CDR1 MNHNS, CDR2 SASEGT. DNA for the CDR3: TGTGCCAGCAGTGACTCCGGACTAATGCGAATGGCGCAGTATTTT. Protein sequence: CASSDSGLMRMAQYF.

This clone was seen just once. A junction end diverges from the germline sequence, so it may reflect a read error. This chain connects TRBV7-8 to TRBJ2-3; 9 bases match TRBD1. CDR1 SGHVS and CDR2 FQNEAQ come from the germline V gene. This CDR3 comprises 13 residues. CDR3: CASSLDGTGYQGF. For the CDR3, the DNA is TGTGCCAGCAGCTTAGACGGGACAGGGTATCAGGGTTTT. The variable domain in full, with the rest retrieved from reference TRBV7-8 and TRBJ2-3, is GAGVSQSPRYKVAKRGQDVALRCDPISGHVSLFWYQQALGQGPEFLTYFQNEAQLDKSGLPSDRFFAERPEGSVSTLKIQRTQQEDSAVYLCASSLDGTGYQGFGPGTRLTVL.

The chain has TRBV7-9 and TRBJ1-2; D is unresolved. V was shortened by 4 bases and J by 8 bases, with 20 bases between the two germline ends. This CDR3 is built from 15 residues. Germline CDR1 and CDR2: SEHNR and FQNEAQ (reference sequence). The CDR3 coding sequence is TGTGCCAGCAGCTCCGAGATACCGCGGACTGGGGGCTACACCTTC. Protein sequence: CASSSEIPRTGGYTF.

This sequence joins TRBV6-6 and TRBJ1-5, with 10 bases identical to TRBD1. The CDR3 runs 14 residues. Germline V CDR1 and CDR2: MNHNY, SVGAGI (reference sequence). With V trimmed by 6 bases and J by 7 bases, 6 bases remained unmatched. The CDR3 DNA reads as TGTGCCAGCAGACCCCGGGACAGGGGACAGCCCCAGCATTTT. Its protein is CASRPRDRGQPQHF.

The chain is built from TRBV29-1 and TRBJ2-1; TRBD2 agrees at 9 bases. The ends lost 6 bases at V and 4 bases at J; junction bases unmatched: 10. The germline CDR1 and CDR2 sequences are SQVTM and ANQGSEA. The CDR3 spans 15 residues. CDR3 bases: TGCAGCGTGCCCTCTTGGACTAGCGCTTACAATGAGCAGTTCTTC. It is translated as CSVPSWTSAYNEQFF.

The chain joins TRBV7-3 to TRBJ2-5; D is possibly TRBD1 (5 bases). V was clipped by 1 base and J by 5 bases, with 17 bases between them. Germline assignment: CDR1 SGHTA and CDR2 FQGTGA. The CDR3 extends over 16 amino acids. In nucleotides, the CDR3 is TGTGCCAGCAGCTTAAGGGGCACGCCGATATTGGAGACCCAGTACTTC. Protein: CASSLRGTPILETQYF.

J is TRBJ2-7 and V is TRBV10-3; the match to TRBD1 covers 12 bases. After removal of 11 bases from V and 5 bases from J, the junction contained 10 bases not matched to a gene. The CDR3 runs to 14 residues. Germline V gives CDR1 ENHRY, CDR2 SYGVKD. The CDR3 coding sequence is TGTGCCTCTACGCGGGGACAGGGGGCTCACGAGCAGTACTTC. Encoded protein: CASTRGQGAHEQYF.

This clone was detected only once. The gene calls are TRBV5-8 and TRBJ1-5; D not certain. CDR3 length: 13 amino acids. Germline V gene sequence: CDR1 SGHTS, CDR2 YDEGEE. V gave up 3 bases and J gave up 11 bases, with 15 bases separating them. Here the CDR3 DNA reads TGTGCCAGCAGCTATTCCGGTTCGGGAACCCAGCATTTT. Translation gives CASSYSGSGTQHF.

The V gene is TRBV18, the J gene TRBJ2-7, with 8 nucleotides matching TRBD1. V gave up 6 bases and J gave up 6 bases; unmatched junction bases: 19. This CDR3 has 17 residues. CDR1 and CDR2 (germline): KGHSH, LQKENI. The CDR3 sequence is CASSILPQDRDSREQYF. For the CDR3, the DNA is TGTGCCAGCTCGATACTCCCCCAGGACAGGGACTCTCGCGAGCAGTACTTC.

This chain links TRBV29-1 with TRBJ2-1, with D unresolved. This CDR3 comprises 10 residues. Per germline, CDR1 SQVTM and CDR2 ANQGSEA. V was shortened by 3 bases and J by 11 bases, with 8 bases between the two germline ends. The CDR3 DNA reads as TGCAGCGTTGACCAGGCCAAGCAGTTCTTC. Its translation is CSVDQAKQFF.

The chain joins TRBV2 to TRBJ2-5; tentatively, D is TRBD1 (6 bases). The CDR3 length is 15 residues. Per germline, CDR1 SNHLY and CDR2 FYNNEI. V lost 4 bases to trimming and J lost 4 bases, with 16 bases between them. The CDR3 DNA reads TGTGCCAGCAGTGGGTTTAACAGGGAAGGAGAGACCCAGTACTTC. Its translation is CASSGFNREGETQYF.

This chain joins TRBV7-9 and TRBJ2-1; 10 nucleotides align to TRBD2. In germline, CDR1 is SEHNR, CDR2 FQNEAQ (reference sequence). This CDR3 has 14 residues. V gave up 1 base and J gave up 13 bases; unmatched junction bases: 7. CDR3 bases: TGTGCCAGCAGCTTAGAGGGGACTAGCGCTCTTCAGTTCTTC. This gives the protein CASSLEGTSALQFF.

V gene TRBV4-1 combines with J gene TRBJ2-1, with a weak D call TRBD1 (5 bases). With 4 bases removed from V and 5 bases from J, the gap between germline ends came to 6 bases. The CDR3 consists of 12 residues. The V gene's germline CDR1 is MGHRA and CDR2 YSYEKL. The CDR3 sequence is CASSPDNNEQFF. The CDR3 nucleotides are TGCGCCAGCAGCCCGGACAACAATGAGCAGTTCTTC.

This clone was recorded once. This sequence joins TRBV28 and TRBJ2-2, with 8 positions matching TRBD1. The CDR3 has 16 amino acids. CDR1 is MDHEN and CDR2 is SYDVKM in the germline V gene. J gave up 3 bases and V 6 bases, and 9 bases lay outside the gene matches. The CDR3: CASSLSGQGYTGELFF. DNA of the CDR3: TGTGCCAGCAGCCTCTCAGGACAGGGATACACCGGGGAGCTGTTTTTT.

The chain links TRBV10-3 to TRBJ1-1; 8 bases match TRBD1. The junction had 6 bases not matched to a gene; V was cut back by 10 bases and J by 2 bases. Germline V gene data show CDR1 as ENHRY and CDR2 as SYGVKD. The CDR3 runs to 13 residues. Written as DNA, the CDR3 is TGTGCCACAGAAGGGACAGGCAACACTGAAGCTTTCTTT. It encodes CATEGTGNTEAFF.

The chain employs TRBV19 and TRBJ2-5, with 13 bases identical to TRBD2. The CDR3 consists of 18 residues. Losses at the gene ends were 5 bases for V and 5 bases for J; bases not matched to a gene: 14. The germline V gene encodes CDR1 LNHDA and CDR2 SQIVND (reference sequence). The CDR3 DNA reads as TGTGCCAGTAGTCCACCAGCCAGACTAGCGGGGGGCCTGGAGACCCAGTACTTC. Its translation: CASSPPARLAGGLETQYF.